The 12 T cell receptor beta chains reported below all come from one sample, sequenced in a study of technical replicates of blood from a few donors. Generated by immunoSEQ multiplex PCR, the TCRdb table keeps only in-frame clones and is missing some. The profile shows 75,000 to 95,000 clones, approximately 94% of them singletons. The sample consisted of T cells isolated from PBMCs. All receptors come from a human donor in good health.

This clone was counted once. The chain carries TRBV19 and TRBJ1-1; perhaps TRBD1 as D (6 bases). Trimming took off 9 bases at V and 1 base at J, with 15 bases between the two ends. Germline V lookup: CDR1 LNHDA, CDR2 SQIVND (reference sequence). The CDR3 sequence is 14 residues long. CDR3 protein: CASFSLGGNTEAFF. In DNA form, the CDR3 reads TGTGCCAGCTTCTCTCTAGGGGGGAACACTGAAGCTTTCTTT.

This chain connects TRBV6-1 to TRBJ2-7, with D tentatively TRBD2 (5 bases). The CDR3 sequence is 13 residues long. The germline gives CDR1 MNHNS, CDR2 SASEGT. V was clipped by 4 bases and J by 3 bases, with 10 bases between them. Here the CDR3 DNA reads TGTGCCAGCAGTGGGGCTAGCTTCTACGAGCAGTACTTC. Its translation: CASSGASFYEQYF.

The CDR3 DNA reads as TGTGCCAGCAGTATACAGGGGACCTCAAGGGAAAACATTCAGTACTTC. It codes for CASSIQGTSRENIQYF. V is TRBV27 and J is TRBJ2-4, with 7 bases identical to TRBD1. The germline V gene encodes CDR1 MNHEY and CDR2 SMNVEV (reference sequence). CDR3 length equals 16 residues. The ends lost 5 bases at V and 5 bases at J; junction bases unmatched: 12.

This chain connects TRBV21-1 to TRBJ2-7; the D call in the table, TRBD2, was not verified against the DNA. TRBV21-1 is assigned pseudogene status. CDR3 size: 21 residues. CDR3 in amino acids: CASSIPIGAYPLAGGPYEQYF. The CDR3 nucleotides are TGTGCCAGCAGCATCCCTATTGGTGCGTATCCGCTAGCGGGAGGGCCCTACGAGCAGTACTTC.

The genes are TRBV28 and TRBJ2-1; D possibly corresponds to TRBD2 (5 bases). V was trimmed by 3 bases and J by 9 bases, leaving 12 bases between them. The CDR3 has 13 amino acids. In germline, CDR1 is MDHEN, CDR2 SYDVKM. CDR3 DNA: TGTGCCAGCAGTTTCCTACAGCGGATTGAGCAGTTCTTC. This codes for CASSFLQRIEQFF. The whole variable domain, remainder taken from reference TRBV28 and TRBJ2-1, is DVKVTQSSRYLVKRTGEKVFLECVQDMDHENMFWYRQDPGLGLRLIYFSYDVKMKEKGDIPEGYSVSREKKERFSLILESASTNQTSMYLCASSFLQRIEQFFGPGTRLTVL.

The chain couples TRBV18 to TRBJ1-2, with TRBD1 matching 7 bases. V shed 3 bases, J shed 3 bases, and the junction held 7 bases outside the gene matches. This CDR3 contains 15 residues. The germline V gene has CDR1 KGHSH and CDR2 LQKENI. The CDR3: CASSPVDTGDYGYTF. As DNA, the CDR3 is TGTGCCAGCTCACCGGTTGATACAGGGGACTATGGCTACACCTTC.

The CDR3 nucleotides are TGTGCCAGCAGTTTTAGTTCGCGGCCAGATACGCAGTATTTT. Protein: CASSFSSRPDTQYF. The chain carries TRBV7-9 and TRBJ2-3; D unresolved. V was shortened by 6 bases and J by 4 bases, with 14 bases between the two germline ends. The germline V gene has CDR1 SEHNR and CDR2 FQNEAQ (reference sequence). The CDR3 runs 14 residues.

Only one count was recorded for this clone. The chain couples TRBV5-4 to TRBJ2-7; possible D gene TRBD2, 5 bases. The CDR3 extends over 16 amino acids. Trimming removed 7 bases at V and 2 bases at J, with 22 bases between. Germline V gene lookup returns CDR1 SGHNT and CDR2 YYREEE (reference sequence). The CDR3 is CASGRPRPEAAYEQYF. DNA of the CDR3: TGTGCCAGCGGTCGCCCACGTCCGGAGGCAGCCTACGAGCAGTACTTC. Filled out from reference TRBV5-4 and TRBJ2-7, the complete variable domain reads ETGVTQSPTHLIKTRGQQVTLRCSSQSGHNTVSWYQQALGQGPQFIFQYYREEENGRGNFPPRFSGLQFPNYSSELNVNALELDDSALYLCASGRPRPEAAYEQYFGPGTRLTVT.

The V gene is TRBV5-1, the J gene TRBJ1-1, with D unclear. The CDR3 covers 16 residues. Germline assignment: CDR1 SGHRS and CDR2 YFSETQ. Between the trimmed V and J ends, which lost 4 bases and 5 bases, there was a span of 21 bases. The CDR3 spells CASSVAPGSQGTEAFF. In DNA form, the CDR3 reads TGCGCCAGCAGCGTAGCTCCGGGGTCCCAAGGGACTGAAGCTTTCTTT.

The CDR3 region has the DNA TGTGCCAGCAGCCTGACAGGGTCTGGTAATGAAAAACTGTTTTTT. This sequence encodes CASSLTGSGNEKLFF. The gene calls are TRBV9 and TRBJ1-4; 7 bases are a match to TRBD1. The CDR3 is 15 residues long. V trimming: 4 bases; J trimming: 4 bases; junction bases outside the gene matches: 7. Germline CDR1 is SGDLS and CDR2 is YYNGEE.

This chain uses TRBV30 with TRBJ2-3, with 9 bases identical to TRBD2. CDR1 is GTSNPN, CDR2 SVGIG, per germline (reference sequence). V was clipped by 4 bases and J by 6 bases; unmatched bases: 11. The CDR3 contains 15 residues. CDR3 sequence: CAWTPPGLAPDTQYF. CDR3 sequence (DNA): TGTGCCTGGACGCCGCCGGGACTAGCTCCGGATACGCAGTATTTT.

This rearrangement joins TRBV7-9 to TRBJ1-2; 9 nucleotides agree with TRBD1. Germline CDR1 SEHNR, CDR2 FQNEAQ (reference sequence). This CDR3 is 13 amino acids long. V shed 5 bases and J 3 bases; nucleotides not matched to a gene: 1. The CDR3 protein is CASSRTGDYGYTF. In nucleotides, the CDR3 is TGTGCCAGCAGCAGGACAGGGGACTATGGCTACACCTTC. The whole variable domain, filled in from reference TRBV7-9 and TRBJ1-2, reads DTGVSQNPRHKITKRGQNVTFRCDPISEHNRLYWYRQTLGQGPEFLTYFQNEAQLEKSRLLSDRFSAERPKGSFSTLEIQRTEQGDSAMYLCASSRTGDYGYTFGSGTRLTVV.